Listed below are T cell receptor beta chains from one sample, sequenced in a study of quantifying T cell responses using KT2 cells. TCRdb used MiXCR to reprocess the UMI-ligation and nested PCR reads, holding one entry per CDR3 protein. The sample contains over 35,000 distinct CDR3 sequences, over 15% of which appear only once. Sequences were obtained from PBMCs spiked with cells of the T cell clone KT2. The receptors stem from a human donor. The CDR3 runs from the conserved cysteine through the conserved F or W. A D gene is named only where the DNA matches it firmly. Clone size is stated in some rows and not others, as once, few, many or a class when expanded.

TRBV12-3/TRBV12-4,TRBJ1-1,NA,few,TGTGCCAGCAGTTTAGAGTTGACAAGTGCTCACACTGAAGCTTTCTTT,CASSLELTSAHTEAFF
TRBV27,TRBJ1-1,NA,NA,TGTGCCAGCAGTTTATCGTTCAGGGGTAACACTGAAGCTTTCTTT,CASSLSFRGNTEAFF
TRBV7-2,TRBJ2-5,TRBD2,few,TGTGCCAGCAGCTTAGGGACTAGCGGGGGGGTTAGGCGAGAGACCCAGTACTTC,CASSLGTSGGVRRETQYF
TRBV5-1,TRBJ2-1,NA,few,TGCGCCAGCAGCTTGGGGGAGTCCTACAATGAGCAGTTCTTC,CASSLGESYNEQFF
TRBV29-1,TRBJ2-3,NA,many,TGCAGCGTTGTGGGGGGCGGGTTTGGCACAGATACGCAGTATTTT,CSVVGGGFGTDTQYF
TRBV6-6,TRBJ1-2,NA,few,TGTGCCAGCAGTTACGACGGGCCCATTGATGGCTACACCTTC,CASSYDGPIDGYTF
TRBV6-1,TRBJ1-1,NA,NA,TGTGCCAGCAGTGAATATCAAAGGGCCACTGAAGCTTTCTTT,CASSEYQRATEAFF
TRBV10-3,TRBJ1-2,TRBD1,NA,TGTGCCATCAGTGAGGGACAGGGCAGTTATGGCTACACCTTC,CAISEGQGSYGYTF
TRBV2,TRBJ2-2,NA,NA,TGTGCCACCTCATTGGGGGGAGAAACGAACACCGGGGAGCTGTTTTTT,CATSLGGETNTGELFF
TRBV12-3/TRBV12-4,TRBJ1-5,NA,many,TGTGCCAGCAGTTTAGTAGAGGGTCAGCCCCAGCATTTT,CASSLVEGQPQHF
TRBV9,TRBJ2-3,TRBD2,few,TGTGCCAGCAGCGTAAGCGGGGGGGCCGAAGATACGCAGTATTTT,CASSVSGGAEDTQYF
TRBV9,TRBJ2-7,NA,many,TGTGCCAGCGGGACCAGCAGCGTCCCCGGGGCCCCCTACTACGAGCAGTACTTC,CASGTSSVPGAPYYEQYF
TRBV6-2/TRBV6-3,TRBJ2-3,NA,few,TGTGCCAGCAGTCAGCGGCCAGATACGCAGTATTTT,CASSQRPDTQYF
TRBV12-3/TRBV12-4,TRBJ1-1,NA,NA,TGTGCCGGGGGGTGGGGTACTGAAGCTTTCTTT,CAGGWGTEAFF
TRBV5-1,TRBJ2-5,TRBD1,NA,TGCGCCAGCAGCCGGGACAGCCAAGAGACCCAGTACTTC,CASSRDSQETQYF
TRBV6-1,TRBJ1-5,TRBD1,few,TGTGCCAGTAGACAGGGGCTTCGTAGCAATCAGCCCCAGCATTTT,CASRQGLRSNQPQHF